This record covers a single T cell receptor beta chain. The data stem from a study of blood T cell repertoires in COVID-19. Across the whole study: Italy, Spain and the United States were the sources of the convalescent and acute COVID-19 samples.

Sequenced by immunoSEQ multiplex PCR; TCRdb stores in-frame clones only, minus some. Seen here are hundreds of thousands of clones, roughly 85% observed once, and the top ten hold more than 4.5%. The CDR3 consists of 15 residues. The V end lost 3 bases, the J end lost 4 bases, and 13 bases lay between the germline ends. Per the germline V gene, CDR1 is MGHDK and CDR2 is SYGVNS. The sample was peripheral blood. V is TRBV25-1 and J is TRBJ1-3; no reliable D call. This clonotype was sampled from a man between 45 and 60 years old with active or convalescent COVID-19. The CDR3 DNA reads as TGTGCCAGCAGTGACCCCACGGGTGCGGGAAACACCATATATTTT. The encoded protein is CASSDPTGAGNTIYF. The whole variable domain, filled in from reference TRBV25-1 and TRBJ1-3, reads EADIYQTPRYLVIGTGKKITLECSQTMGHDKMYWYQQDPGMELHLIHYSYGVNSTEKGDLSSESTVSRIRTEHFPLTLESARPSHTSQYLCASSDPTGAGNTIYFGEGSWLTVV.